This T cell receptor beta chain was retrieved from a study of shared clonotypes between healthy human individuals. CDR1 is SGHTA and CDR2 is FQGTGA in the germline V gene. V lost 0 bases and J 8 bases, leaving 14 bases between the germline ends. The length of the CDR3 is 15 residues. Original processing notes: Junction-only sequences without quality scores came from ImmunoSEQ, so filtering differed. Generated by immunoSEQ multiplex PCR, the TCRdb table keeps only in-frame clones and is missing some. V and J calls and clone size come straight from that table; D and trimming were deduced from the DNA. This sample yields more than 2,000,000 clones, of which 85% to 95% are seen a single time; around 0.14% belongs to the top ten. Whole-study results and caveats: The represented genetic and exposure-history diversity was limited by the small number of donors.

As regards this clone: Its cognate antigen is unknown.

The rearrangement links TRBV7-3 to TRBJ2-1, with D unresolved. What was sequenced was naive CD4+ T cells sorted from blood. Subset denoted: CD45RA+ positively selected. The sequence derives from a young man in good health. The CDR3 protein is CASSLTGTPGHEQFF. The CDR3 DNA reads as TGTGCCAGCAGCTTAACGGGAACCCCTGGCCATGAGCAGTTCTTC.